This TCR beta chain was identified during a study of control samples from healthy donors and cancer patients. V was clipped by 1 base and J by 5 bases, with 5 bases between them. The CDR3 runs to 11 residues. CDR1 is DFQATT and CDR2 is SNEGSKA in the germline V gene (reference sequence). Sequencing was performed with immunoSEQ multiplex PCR; in TCRdb, only in-frame clones are kept and a portion is missing. The table records about 79,000 clones, roughly 93% of them present only once. This TCR was sampled from a woman in her 40s with lung cancer. V is TRBV20-1 and J is TRBJ2-5; D remains ambiguous. Sequencing was carried out using PBMCs. The CDR3 region is CSARVWETQYF. DNA of the CDR3: TGCAGTGCTAGAGTCTGGGAGACCCAGTACTTC.